The next 6 T cell receptor beta chains were all read from a single sample in a study of memory CD4+ T cells and cytomegalovirus serostatus (dated by TCRdb to the late 2010s). The library was produced with the immunoSEQ multiplex PCR assay. Sourced from immuneACCESS, this table was stored by TCRdb with only in-frame sequences that have V and J called. A share of the clones is absent; for the studies checked, an unresolved V gene accounts for under half, and the remainder has no known explanation. For this sample there are about 61,000 clones; over 60% appear just once. The ten largest clones take up around 0.51% of the sample. Single viable CD3+CD4+CD8-CD45RO+ cells were sorted as memory CD4+ T cells on a FACSAria II. The sample was memory CD4+ T cells from blood. The receptors come from an adult in good health and CMV-seronegative. Some clones in this sample may be carry-over from other donors' samples.

V usage is TRBV12-5 and J usage is TRBJ2-3; TRBD2 matches at 10 bases. After removal of 2 bases from V and 3 bases from J, the junction contained 8 bases not matched to a gene. This CDR3 has 17 residues. Per the germline V gene, CDR1 is LGHNT and CDR2 is FRNRAP. The CDR3 region is CASGLPRASGRTDTQYF. Here the CDR3 DNA reads TGTGCTAGTGGTTTGCCCCGGGCTAGCGGGAGAACAGATACGCAGTATTTT.

This clone was counted a single time. This CDR3 reads CASSLTAGRVNTEAFF. The CDR3 DNA sequence: TGCGCCAGCAGCTTGACGGCAGGGAGGGTGAACACTGAAGCTTTCTTT. The chain is built from TRBV5-1 and TRBJ1-1, with D perhaps TRBD1 (5 bases). The CDR3 length is 16 residues. Trimming pared 1 base from V and 0 bases from J, leaving 13 bases between. CDR1 is SGHRS and CDR2 is YFSETQ in the germline V gene.

The chain employs TRBV7-2 and TRBJ1-6; no definite D call. The germline gives CDR1 SGHTA, CDR2 FQGNSA. The CDR3 contains 15 residues. V lost 3 bases and J 14 bases, leaving 20 bases between the germline ends. CDR3 loop: CASSLDQIPFAALHF. The CDR3 region has the DNA TGTGCCAGCAGCTTGGATCAGATTCCTTTTGCGGCCCTCCACTTT.

The V gene is TRBV11-2, the J gene TRBJ2-3; D unresolved. V lost 2 bases and J lost 5, with 2 bases in between. Germline assignment: CDR1 SGHAT and CDR2 FQNNGV. The CDR3 runs 11 residues. As DNA, the CDR3 is TGTGCCAGCAGCTTAATAGATACGCAGTATTTT. Amino acid sequence: CASSLIDTQYF.

This chain links TRBV12-5 with TRBJ1-1; the match to TRBD1 covers 9 bases. Per germline, CDR1 LGHNT and CDR2 FRNRAP. With 4 bases clipped from V and 4 bases from J, the junction kept 10 bases outside the gene matches. The CDR3 sequence is 16 residues long. The chain's CDR3 is CASGSNADRGSTEAFF. CDR3 nucleotide sequence: TGTGCTAGTGGTTCGAACGCAGACAGGGGGAGCACTGAAGCTTTCTTT.

The chain uses TRBV15 and TRBJ2-1, with D possibly being TRBD2 (5 bases). The CDR3 consists of 12 residues. Trimming removed 5 bases from V and 11 bases from J, with 13 bases in between. Germline V gives CDR1 LNHNV, CDR2 YYDKDF (reference sequence). The CDR3 bases are TGTGCCACCAGCGGAACCACTAGGAAGCAGTTCTTC. Translating gives CATSGTTRKQFF.